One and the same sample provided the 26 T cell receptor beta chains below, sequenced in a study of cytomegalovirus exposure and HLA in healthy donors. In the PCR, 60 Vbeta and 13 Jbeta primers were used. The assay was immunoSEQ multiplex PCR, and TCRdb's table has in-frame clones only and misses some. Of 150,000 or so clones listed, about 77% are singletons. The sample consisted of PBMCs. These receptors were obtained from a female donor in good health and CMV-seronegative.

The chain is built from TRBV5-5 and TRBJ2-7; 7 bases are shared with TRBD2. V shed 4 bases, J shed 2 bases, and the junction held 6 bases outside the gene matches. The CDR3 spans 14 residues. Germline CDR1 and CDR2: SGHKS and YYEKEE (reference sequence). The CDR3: CASSRTAGAYEQYF. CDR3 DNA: TGTGCCAGCAGCCGGACGGCGGGAGCCTACGAGCAGTACTTC.

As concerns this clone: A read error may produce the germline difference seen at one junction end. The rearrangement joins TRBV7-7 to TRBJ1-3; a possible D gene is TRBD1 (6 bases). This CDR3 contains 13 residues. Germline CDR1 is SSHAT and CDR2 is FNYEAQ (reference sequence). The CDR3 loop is CASSLNREGTIYF. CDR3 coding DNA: TGTGCTAGCAGCTTAAACAGGGAGGGCACCATATATTTT.

The DNA of the CDR3 is TGCGCCAGCAGCCAAGTTACGGGTAGTGAACTGTTTTTT. This gives the protein CASSQVTGSELFF. The chain has TRBV4-1 and TRBJ1-4; D gene unclear. The V end lost 1 base, the J end lost 12 bases, and 12 bases lay between the germline ends. Germline CDR1 is MGHRA and CDR2 is YSYEKL. The CDR3 is 13 residues long.

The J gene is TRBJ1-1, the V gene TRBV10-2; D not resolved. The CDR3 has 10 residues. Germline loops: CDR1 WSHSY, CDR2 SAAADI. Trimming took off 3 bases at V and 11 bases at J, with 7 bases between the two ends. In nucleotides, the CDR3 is TGCGCCAGCAGTGACACCGAGGCTTTCTTT. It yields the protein CASSDTEAFF.

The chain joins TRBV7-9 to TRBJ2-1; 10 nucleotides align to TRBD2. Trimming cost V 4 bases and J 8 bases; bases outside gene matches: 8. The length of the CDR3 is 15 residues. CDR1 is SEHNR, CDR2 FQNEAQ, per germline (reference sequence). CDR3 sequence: CASSSLAGVRDEQFF. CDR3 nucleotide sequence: TGTGCCAGCAGCTCGCTAGCGGGAGTACGAGATGAGCAGTTCTTC.

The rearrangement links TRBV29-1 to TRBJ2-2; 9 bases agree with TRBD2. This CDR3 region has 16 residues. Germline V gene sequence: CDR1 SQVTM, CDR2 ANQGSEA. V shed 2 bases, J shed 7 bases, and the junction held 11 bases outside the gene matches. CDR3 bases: TGCAGCGTTGAAATGGTTAGCGGGAGTCGAAACGGGGAGCTGTTTTTT. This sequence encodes CSVEMVSGSRNGELFF.

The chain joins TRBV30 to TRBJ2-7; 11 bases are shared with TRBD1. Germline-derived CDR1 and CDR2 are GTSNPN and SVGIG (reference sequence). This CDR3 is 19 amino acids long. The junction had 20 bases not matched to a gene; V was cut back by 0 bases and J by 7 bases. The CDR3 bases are TGTGCCTGGAGTGTACTTCGGACAGGGGGCCCAACTTTCTCTAGGGAGCAGTACTTC. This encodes CAWSVLRTGGPTFSREQYF.

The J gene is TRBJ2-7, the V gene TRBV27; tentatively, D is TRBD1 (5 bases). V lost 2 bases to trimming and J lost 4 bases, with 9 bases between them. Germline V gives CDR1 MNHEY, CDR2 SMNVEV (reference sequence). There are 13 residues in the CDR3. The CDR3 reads CASSLTAGYEQYF. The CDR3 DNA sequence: TGTGCCAGCAGTTTAACAGCAGGGTACGAGCAGTACTTC.

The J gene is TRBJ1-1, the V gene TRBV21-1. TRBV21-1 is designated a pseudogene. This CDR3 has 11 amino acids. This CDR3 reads CASSEGTEAFF. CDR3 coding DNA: TGTGCCAGCAGCGAGGGCACTGAAGCTTTCTTT.

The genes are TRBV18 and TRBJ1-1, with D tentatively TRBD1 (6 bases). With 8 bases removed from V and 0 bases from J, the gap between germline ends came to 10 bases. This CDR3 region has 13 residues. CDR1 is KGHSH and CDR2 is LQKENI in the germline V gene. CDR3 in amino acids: CASAPGVNTEAFF. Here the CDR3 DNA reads TGTGCCAGCGCCCCAGGGGTGAACACTGAAGCTTTCTTT.

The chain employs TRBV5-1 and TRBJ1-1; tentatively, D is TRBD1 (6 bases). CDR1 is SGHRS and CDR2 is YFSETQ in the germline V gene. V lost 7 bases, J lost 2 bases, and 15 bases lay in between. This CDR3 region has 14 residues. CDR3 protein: CASFTGTSNTEAFF. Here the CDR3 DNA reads TGCGCCAGCTTTACCGGGACATCAAACACTGAAGCTTTCTTT. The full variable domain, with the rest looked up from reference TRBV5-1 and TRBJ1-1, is KAGVTQTPRYLIKTRGQQVTLSCSPISGHRSVSWYQQTPGQGLQFLFEYFSETQRNKGNFPGRFSGRQFSNSRSEMNVSTLELGDSALYLCASFTGTSNTEAFFGQGTRLTVV.

The CDR3 sequence: CASRMGLATDTQYF. As DNA, the CDR3 is TGTGCCAGCAGGATGGGACTAGCCACAGATACGCAGTATTTT. This rearrangement joins TRBV6-5 to TRBJ2-3, with TRBD2 matching over 9 bases. The germline V gene has CDR1 MNHEY and CDR2 SVGAGI. The CDR3 runs 14 residues. The V segment lost 6 bases and the J segment 2 bases; nucleotides outside the gene matches: 3.

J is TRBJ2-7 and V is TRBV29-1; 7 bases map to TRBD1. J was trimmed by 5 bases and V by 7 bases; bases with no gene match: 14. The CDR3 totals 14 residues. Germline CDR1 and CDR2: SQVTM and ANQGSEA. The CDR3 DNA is TGCAGCGCTGGACAGGCGGCAGGGAGTAACGAGCAGTACTTC. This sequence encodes CSAGQAAGSNEQYF.

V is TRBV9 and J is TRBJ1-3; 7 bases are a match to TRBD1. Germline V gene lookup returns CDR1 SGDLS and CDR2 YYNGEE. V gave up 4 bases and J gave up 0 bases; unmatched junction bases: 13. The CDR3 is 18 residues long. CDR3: CASSSTDRLVPSGNTIYF. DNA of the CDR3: TGTGCCAGCAGCTCCACGGACAGGTTGGTCCCCTCTGGAAACACCATATATTTT.

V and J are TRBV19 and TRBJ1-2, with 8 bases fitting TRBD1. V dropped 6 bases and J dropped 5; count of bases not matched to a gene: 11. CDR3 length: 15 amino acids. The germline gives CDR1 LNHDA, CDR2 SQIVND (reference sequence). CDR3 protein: CASSPGQGGQYGYTF. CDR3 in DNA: TGTGCCAGTAGCCCAGGACAGGGCGGGCAATATGGCTACACCTTC.

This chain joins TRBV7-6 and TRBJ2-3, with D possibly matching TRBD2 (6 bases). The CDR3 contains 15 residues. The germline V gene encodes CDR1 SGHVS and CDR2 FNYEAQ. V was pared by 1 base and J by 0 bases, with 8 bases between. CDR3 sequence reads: CASSLGTISTDTQYF. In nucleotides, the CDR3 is TGTGCCAGCAGCTTAGGGACTATCAGCACAGATACGCAGTATTTT.

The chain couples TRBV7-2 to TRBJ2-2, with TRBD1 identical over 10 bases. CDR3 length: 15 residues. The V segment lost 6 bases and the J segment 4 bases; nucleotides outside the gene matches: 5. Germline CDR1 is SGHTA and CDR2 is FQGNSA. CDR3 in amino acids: CASRSGQGFTGELFF. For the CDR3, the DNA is TGTGCCAGCAGGTCGGGACAGGGGTTCACCGGGGAGCTGTTTTTT.

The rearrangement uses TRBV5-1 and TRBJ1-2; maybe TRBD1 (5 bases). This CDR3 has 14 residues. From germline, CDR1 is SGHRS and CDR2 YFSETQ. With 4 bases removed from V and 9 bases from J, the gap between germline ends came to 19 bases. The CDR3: CASSPPSRARSYTF. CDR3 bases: TGCGCCAGCAGCCCGCCCTCCAGGGCGCGGAGCTACACCTTC.

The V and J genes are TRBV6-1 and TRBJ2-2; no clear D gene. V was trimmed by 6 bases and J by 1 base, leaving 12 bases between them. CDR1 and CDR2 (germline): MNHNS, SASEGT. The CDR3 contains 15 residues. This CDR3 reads CASRSLEENTGELFF. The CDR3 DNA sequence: TGTGCCAGCAGGAGTCTAGAGGAGAACACCGGGGAGCTGTTTTTT.

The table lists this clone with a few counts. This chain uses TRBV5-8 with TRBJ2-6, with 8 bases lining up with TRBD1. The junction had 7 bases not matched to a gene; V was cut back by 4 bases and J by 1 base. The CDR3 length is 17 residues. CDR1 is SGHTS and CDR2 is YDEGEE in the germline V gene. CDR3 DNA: TGTGCCAGCAGCCCGGGACAGGTATTGTCTGGGGCCAACGTCCTGACTTTC. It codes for CASSPGQVLSGANVLTF.

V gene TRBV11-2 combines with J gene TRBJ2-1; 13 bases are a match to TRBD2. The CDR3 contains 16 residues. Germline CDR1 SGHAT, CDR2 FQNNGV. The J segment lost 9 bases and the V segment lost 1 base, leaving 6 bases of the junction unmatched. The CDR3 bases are TGTGCCAGCAGCTTAGGCGGGACTAGCGGGACGGGTGAGCAGTTCTTC. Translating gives CASSLGGTSGTGEQFF. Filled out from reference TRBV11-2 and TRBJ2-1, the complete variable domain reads EAGVAQSPRYKIIEKRQSVAFWCNPISGHATLYWYQQILGQGPKLLIQFQNNGVVDDSQLPKDRFSAERLKGVDSTLKIQPAKLEDSAVYLCASSLGGTSGTGEQFFGPGTRLTVL.

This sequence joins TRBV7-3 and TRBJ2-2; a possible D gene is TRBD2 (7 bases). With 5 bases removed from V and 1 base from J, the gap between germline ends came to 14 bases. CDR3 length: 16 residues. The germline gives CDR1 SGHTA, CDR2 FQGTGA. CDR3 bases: TGTGCCAGCAGCAGGAGGGGGGGCAGGAACACCGGGGAGCTGTTTTTT. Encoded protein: CASSRRGGRNTGELFF. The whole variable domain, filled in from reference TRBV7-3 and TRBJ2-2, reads GAGVSQTPSNKVTEKGKYVELRCDPISGHTALYWYRQSLGQGPEFLIYFQGTGAADDSGLPNDRFFAVRPEGSVSTLKIQRTERGDSAVYLCASSRRGGRNTGELFFGEGSRLTVL.

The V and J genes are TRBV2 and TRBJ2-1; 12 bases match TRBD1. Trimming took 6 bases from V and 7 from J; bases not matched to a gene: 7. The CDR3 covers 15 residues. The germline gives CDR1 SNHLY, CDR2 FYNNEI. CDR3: CASRVGTGGINEQFF. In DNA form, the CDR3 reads TGTGCCAGCAGAGTAGGGACAGGGGGCATAAATGAGCAGTTCTTC.

The CDR3 is CASSLMTGGAYGYTF. The DNA of the CDR3 is TGTGCCAGCAGCTTAATGACAGGGGGAGCCTATGGCTACACCTTC. The chain uses TRBV5-8 and TRBJ1-2, with TRBD1 matching 9 bases. The germline CDR1 and CDR2 sequences are SGHTS and YDEGEE. CDR3 length equals 15 residues. V lost 2 bases, J lost 4 bases, and 6 bases stayed unmatched.

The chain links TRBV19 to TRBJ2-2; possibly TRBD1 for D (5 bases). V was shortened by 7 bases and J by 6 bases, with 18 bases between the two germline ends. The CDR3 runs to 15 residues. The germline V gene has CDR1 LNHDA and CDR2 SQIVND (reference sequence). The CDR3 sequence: CASTPQGVGAGELFF. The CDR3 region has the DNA TGTGCCAGTACTCCCCAAGGGGTTGGAGCCGGGGAGCTGTTTTTT.

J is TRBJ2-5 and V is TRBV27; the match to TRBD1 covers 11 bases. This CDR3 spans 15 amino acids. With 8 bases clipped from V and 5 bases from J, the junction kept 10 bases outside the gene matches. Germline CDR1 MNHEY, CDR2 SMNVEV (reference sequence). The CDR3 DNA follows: TGTGCCAGCTCCGGGACAGGGGGGGAAGGGGAGACCCAGTACTTC. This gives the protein CASSGTGGEGETQYF.